The 32 T cell receptor beta chains listed next were all sequenced from one sample in a study of cytomegalovirus exposure and HLA in healthy donors. Primers for the PCR totalled 60 Vbeta and 13 Jbeta. Data came from immunoSEQ multiplex PCR; TCRdb stores just in-frame clones and leaves some out. This repertoire includes approximately 110,000 clones. The material sequenced was PBMCs. The receptors here all came from a man in his forties in good health and CMV-seronegative.

V gene TRBV4-1 combines with J gene TRBJ2-7; 11 bases fit TRBD1. With 4 bases clipped from V and 0 bases from J, the junction kept 5 bases outside the gene matches. The CDR3 has 16 amino acids. Germline V gives CDR1 MGHRA, CDR2 YSYEKL. CDR3 sequence (DNA): TGCGCCAGCAGCCCGAGGGACAGGGGGGTCTCCTACGAGCAGTACTTC. This gives the protein CASSPRDRGVSYEQYF.

The CDR3 bases are TGTGCCAGCCGGGCAGGGTGGTATACTGAAGCTTTCTTT. It encodes CASRAGWYTEAFF. This chain connects TRBV6-1 to TRBJ1-1; possibly TRBD1 for D (5 bases). Germline assignment: CDR1 MNHNS and CDR2 SASEGT. The CDR3 totals 13 residues. The V gene lost 8 bases and the J gene lost 5 bases, with 15 bases spanning the gap.

J is TRBJ2-5 and V is TRBV6-6; D is possibly TRBD1 (6 bases). The J call could be wrong; TRBJ2-7 is a better fit for the DNA end. Germline CDR1 reads MNHNY; CDR2 reads SVGAGI (reference sequence). The CDR3 is 14 amino acids. CDR3 nucleotide sequence: TGTGCCAGCAGTTACAGCAGGGGTATCTACGAGCAGTACTTC. Amino acids: CASSYSRGIYEQYF.

The rearrangement links TRBV5-4 to TRBJ2-3, with 8 nucleotides matching TRBD1. V gave up 2 bases and J gave up 2 bases; unmatched junction bases: 4. The germline V gene encodes CDR1 SGHNT and CDR2 YYREEE (reference sequence). The CDR3 is 15 amino acids. The CDR3 protein is CASSLYRGNTDTQYF. As DNA, the CDR3 is TGTGCCAGCAGCTTATACAGGGGGAACACAGATACGCAGTATTTT.

The chain has TRBV7-8 and TRBJ2-4; D is perhaps TRBD2 (5 bases). Between the trimmed V and J ends, which lost 5 bases and 3 bases, there was a span of 17 bases. The CDR3 sequence is 16 residues long. From germline, CDR1 is SGHVS and CDR2 FQNEAQ. The CDR3 DNA sequence: TGTGCCAGCAGCGGACGGGATATCCGGGGCAAAAACATTCAGTACTTC. Translation gives CASSGRDIRGKNIQYF.

The chain is built from TRBV11-1 and TRBJ2-3; TRBD2 matches at 14 bases. With V trimmed by 5 bases and J by 0 bases, 10 bases remained unmatched. Per the germline V gene, CDR1 is SGHAT and CDR2 is FQDESV (reference sequence). The CDR3 consists of 19 residues. The chain's CDR3 is CASSHAGTSGSKSTDTQYF. The CDR3 bases are TGTGCCAGCAGCCACGCCGGGACTAGCGGGAGCAAAAGCACAGATACGCAGTATTTT.

This chain uses TRBV6-5 with TRBJ2-7; 7 bases fit TRBD1. Germline V CDR1 and CDR2: MNHEY, SVGAGI. This CDR3 has 13 amino acids. Germline trimming cut 7 bases from V and 12 bases from J; bases unmatched to any gene: 15. CDR3 in amino acids: CASKRWDSFLAYF. The CDR3 DNA is TGTGCCAGCAAAAGATGGGACAGTTTCTTAGCGTACTTC.

J is TRBJ1-1 and V is TRBV27, with 7 bases fitting TRBD1. The V and J ends lost 8 bases and 2 bases, in that order; junction bases with no gene match: 8. The CDR3 has 14 amino acids. Germline assignment: CDR1 MNHEY and CDR2 SMNVEV (reference sequence). The CDR3 DNA follows: TGTGCCAGCGGTAAGACAGGGCCAAACACTGAAGCTTTCTTT. Protein: CASGKTGPNTEAFF.

The chain links TRBV5-8 to TRBJ1-4; 7 nucleotides agree with TRBD1. CDR3 length: 16 amino acids. After removal of 4 bases from V and 8 bases from J, the junction contained 14 bases not matched to a gene. CDR1 and CDR2 (germline): SGHTS, YDEGEE. The CDR3: CASSLGGGTAREKLFF. The DNA for the CDR3 is TGTGCCAGCAGCCTGGGAGGAGGGACAGCGCGGGAAAAACTGTTTTTT.

The chain joins TRBV29-1 to TRBJ2-7, with TRBD1 matching 12 bases. V lost 6 bases and J lost 5; bases outside the gene matches: 8. CDR3 length: 14 residues. CDR1 and CDR2 (germline): SQVTM, ANQGSEA. CDR3 sequence (DNA): TGCAGCGTGAGGCCGGGACAGGGGGCTCACGAGCAGTACTTC. Translating it yields CSVRPGQGAHEQYF.

V is TRBV6-1 and J is TRBJ1-1; D is unresolved. Germline V gene sequence: CDR1 MNHNS, CDR2 SASEGT. This CDR3 contains 12 residues. The V end was cut by 3 bases, the J end by 3 bases, with 5 bases between. The chain's CDR3 is CASSDGYTEAFF. CDR3 DNA: TGTGCCAGCAGTGACGGGTACACTGAAGCTTTCTTT.

V usage is TRBV7-3 and J usage is TRBJ2-6, with 14 nucleotides matching TRBD2. Trimming cost V 5 bases and J 2 bases; bases outside gene matches: 2. Per the germline V gene, CDR1 is SGHTA and CDR2 is FQGTGA. The CDR3 consists of 17 residues. DNA for the CDR3: TGTGCCAGCAGCAAGGGACTAGCGGGAGCTGGGGCCAACGTCCTGACTTTC. It encodes CASSKGLAGAGANVLTF.

The chain combines TRBV2 with TRBJ2-5, with 11 bases matching TRBD2. V lost 8 bases, J lost 4 bases, and 6 bases stayed unmatched. The CDR3 spans 14 residues. In germline, CDR1 is SNHLY, CDR2 FYNNEI. In DNA form, the CDR3 reads TGTGCCAGCGCCGGCGGACTAGCGGGAGAGACCCAGTACTTC. Its protein is CASAGGLAGETQYF.

The rearrangement links TRBV4-1 to TRBJ2-1; 7 nucleotides align to TRBD2. With V trimmed by 0 bases and J by 6 bases, 11 bases remained unmatched. Germline values: CDR1 MGHRA, CDR2 YSYEKL. The CDR3 runs 17 residues. In DNA, the CDR3 is TGCGCCAGCAGCCAAGATGGTGCGGGAGTCACCCGCAATGAGCAGTTCTTC. Amino acids: CASSQDGAGVTRNEQFF.

DNA of the CDR3: TGTGCCAGTAGTATAGCGGGAAGCACAGATACGCAGTATTTT. It codes for CASSIAGSTDTQYF. V usage is TRBV19 and J usage is TRBJ2-3; D is perhaps TRBD2 (5 bases). The CDR3 consists of 14 residues. The germline gives CDR1 LNHDA, CDR2 SQIVND (reference sequence). V lost 1 base, J lost 0 bases, and 5 bases lay in between.

The V and J genes are TRBV7-9 and TRBJ2-7; TRBD1 is a possible D gene (7 bases). Germline CDR1 and CDR2: SEHNR and FQNEAQ (reference sequence). With 2 bases removed from V and 4 bases from J, the gap between germline ends came to 15 bases. The CDR3 consists of 15 residues. In nucleotides, the CDR3 is TGTGCCAGCAGCTTATCTCTCCAGGGGGGATACGAGCAGTACTTC. It encodes CASSLSLQGGYEQYF.

CDR3 protein: CASKLAGAYEQYF. The CDR3 coding sequence is TGTGCCAGCAAATTAGCGGGAGCGTACGAGCAGTACTTC. V and J are TRBV6-1 and TRBJ2-7, with 9 bases identical to TRBD2. V was clipped by 7 bases and J by 4 bases; unmatched bases: 5. The V gene's germline CDR1 is MNHNS and CDR2 SASEGT. This CDR3 has 13 residues.

The chain couples TRBV25-1 to TRBJ1-3; D call uncertain. Germline V gene sequence: CDR1 MGHDK, CDR2 SYGVNS. V lost 1 base and J lost 1, with 14 bases in between. There are 17 residues in the CDR3. CDR3 protein: CASSEFLGRGSGNTIYF. The CDR3 DNA reads TGTGCCAGCAGTGAATTTTTGGGTCGGGGATCTGGAAACACCATATATTTT.

V is TRBV7-6 and J is TRBJ1-3, with 7 positions matching TRBD1. Per the germline V gene, CDR1 is SGHVS and CDR2 is FNYEAQ. CDR3 size: 15 residues. The J segment lost 2 bases and the V segment lost 1 base, leaving 2 bases of the junction unmatched. The CDR3 nucleotides are TGTGCCAGCAGCTTAGGAGGGACAGCTGGAAACACCATATATTTT. Its protein is CASSLGGTAGNTIYF.

V usage is TRBV5-6 and J usage is TRBJ1-4; D gene ambiguous. Trimming took off 1 base at V and 7 bases at J, with 11 bases between the two ends. This CDR3 is built from 14 residues. Per the germline V gene, CDR1 is SGHDT and CDR2 is YYEEEE. The CDR3 region has the DNA TGTGCCAGCAGCTTGCGGGGTCGAGTTGAAAAACTGTTTTTT. Protein product: CASSLRGRVEKLFF.

The gene calls are TRBV6-4 and TRBJ1-3; 7 bases line up with TRBD1. The CDR3 totals 17 residues. J lost 0 bases, V lost 4 bases, and 9 bases had no gene match. CDR1 is MRHNA and CDR2 is SNTAGT in the germline V gene. CDR3 in DNA: TGTGCCAGCAGTGGGGGACAGAGGGAAATCTCTGGAAACACCATATATTTT. Protein: CASSGGQREISGNTIYF.

The chain is built from TRBV29-1 and TRBJ1-1; D uncertain. The germline V gene encodes CDR1 SQVTM and CDR2 ANQGSEA. Trimming took off 7 bases at V and 2 bases at J, with 14 bases between the two ends. CDR3 length: 13 amino acids. The CDR3 nucleotides are TGCAGCGCCGTCACTGCCGCAAACACTGAAGCTTTCTTT. This sequence encodes CSAVTAANTEAFF.

The genes are TRBV5-1 and TRBJ1-5; D is unresolved. V was clipped by 0 bases and J by 6 bases, with 13 bases between them. Germline V lookup: CDR1 SGHRS, CDR2 YFSETQ. The CDR3 is made up of 15 amino acids. CDR3 loop: CASSLANQVGQPQHF. CDR3 in DNA: TGCGCCAGCAGCTTGGCCAATCAGGTGGGTCAGCCCCAGCATTTT.

The chain uses TRBV19 and TRBJ1-4, with D maybe TRBD1 (6 bases). Trimming stripped 2 bases from V and 7 bases from J, with 17 bases between. This CDR3 has 16 residues. Germline CDR1 is LNHDA and CDR2 is SQIVND (reference sequence). The CDR3 is CASSIKSFRGGEKLFF. The CDR3 nucleotides are TGTGCCAGTAGTATAAAGAGCTTCAGGGGCGGTGAAAAACTGTTTTTT.

Worth noting for this clone: Other DNA sequences within the sample encode an identical CDR3. The V call is TRBV6-4, the J call TRBJ1-1, with a weak D call TRBD1 (6 bases). Germline loops: CDR1 MRHNA, CDR2 SNTAGT. Trimming took 6 bases from V and 1 from J, leaving 9 bases between them. This CDR3 has 13 amino acids. CDR3 DNA sequence: TGTGCCAGCAGCCACAGGGAGAACACTGAAGCTTTCTTT. It translates to CASSHRENTEAFF.

The V and J genes are TRBV28 and TRBJ1-2; maybe TRBD1 (5 bases). Germline CDR1 MDHEN, CDR2 SYDVKM. Trimming cost V 11 bases and J 5 bases, with 12 bases left between them. This CDR3 region has 11 residues. In DNA, the CDR3 is TGTGCCGCCGGGGACTCATATGGCTACACCTTC. Translated, it gives CAAGDSYGYTF.

The gene calls are TRBV5-6 and TRBJ1-1, with 10 bases that match TRBD1. This CDR3 is 15 amino acids long. Per germline, CDR1 SGHDT and CDR2 YYEEEE. V shed 7 bases and J 3 bases; nucleotides not matched to a gene: 9. This CDR3 is CASERDRGGYTEAFF. For the CDR3, the DNA is TGTGCCAGCGAAAGGGACAGGGGAGGGTACACTGAAGCTTTCTTT.

The chain is built from TRBV4-1 and TRBJ1-1, with 10 bases matching TRBD1. This CDR3 has 15 amino acids. V trimming: 2 bases; J trimming: 4 bases; junction bases outside the gene matches: 4. Germline CDR1 and CDR2: MGHRA and YSYEKL. CDR3 in DNA: TGCGCCAGCAGCCAAACAGGGACAGGGGCCACTGAAGCTTTCTTT. Translated, it gives CASSQTGTGATEAFF.

V is TRBV7-8 and J is TRBJ1-1; D is possibly TRBD1 (6 bases). Germline V gene data show CDR1 as SGHVS and CDR2 as FQNEAQ. The CDR3 extends over 15 amino acids. V lost 0 bases to trimming and J lost 5 bases, with 13 bases between them. CDR3 loop: CASSLAGGPGTEAFF. In nucleotides, the CDR3 is TGTGCCAGCAGCTTAGCTGGGGGCCCGGGGACTGAAGCTTTCTTT.

The gene calls are TRBV5-6 and TRBJ2-5, with D perhaps TRBD2 (5 bases). The V gene lost 3 bases and the J gene lost 11 bases, with 14 bases spanning the gap. The CDR3 runs 12 residues. Germline values: CDR1 SGHDT, CDR2 YYEEEE. The CDR3 here is CASSSLWGEQYF. The CDR3 coding sequence is TGTGCCAGCAGCTCACTGTGGGGAGAGCAGTACTTC. Based on the CDR3 plus reference TRBV5-6 and TRBJ2-5, the full variable domain is DAGVTQSPTHLIKTRGQQVTLRCSPKSGHDTVSWYQQALGQGPQFIFQYYEEEERQRGNFPDRFSGHQFPNYSSELNVNALLLGDSALYLCASSSLWGEQYFGPGTRLLVL.

The chain carries TRBV10-3 and TRBJ1-2; maybe TRBD1 (6 bases). The V and J ends lost 6 bases and 5 bases respectively, with 25 bases between them. The CDR3 sequence is 17 residues long. Germline lookup yields CDR1 ENHRY and CDR2 SYGVKD. The CDR3 nucleotides read TGTGCCATCAGCCCGATCCAAGGGGGATCCCCCGTTTATGGCTACACCTTC. Translation gives CAISPIQGGSPVYGYTF.

The rearrangement links TRBV5-4 to TRBJ1-5; TRBD1 is a possible D gene (6 bases). CDR3 size: 14 residues. CDR1 and CDR2 from the germline V gene are SGHNT and YYREEE (reference sequence). The V end lost 1 base, the J end lost 4 bases, and 9 bases lay between the germline ends. CDR3 sequence reads: CASSLQGPNQPQHF. The CDR3 DNA sequence: TGTGCCAGCAGCTTGCAGGGGCCGAATCAGCCCCAGCATTTT.